This T cell receptor (beta chain) was recorded in a study of T cells in Graves' hyperthyroidism and ophthalmopathy. General observations from the study: Among thyroid clonotypes expanded above 0.001, most also appeared in blood. Model output signaled ophthalmopathy a median roughly six months ahead of onset.

V was cut by 2 bases and J by 3 bases, with 14 bases left in between. This CDR3 region has 16 residues. Germline V gene lookup returns CDR1 MNHNS and CDR2 SASEGT. Disease duration was under 3 months in the ophthalmopathy patients, who also had a Clinical Activity Score of at least 3 and a NOSPECS grade of at least 4. This clonotype was seen at least ten times. Its antigen is still unknown. RNA transcripts gave rise to amplified TCR beta CDR3 regions. The HTBI set primed first-round TCR CDR3 RT-PCR. TCRdb itself ran the multiplex PCR reads through MiXCR, one entry per CDR3 protein. The data hold about 250,000 distinct CDR3 sequences, with over 20% observed a single time.

J is TRBJ1-5 and V is TRBV6-1; a possible D gene is TRBD1 (5 bases). Sample: blood. The TCR was taken from a woman aged 40 to 50 with Graves' ophthalmopathy. CDR3 in amino acids: CASSEQLGPPNQPQHF. The CDR3 DNA sequence: TGTGCCAGCAGTGAACAGCTGGGGCCCCCCAATCAGCCCCAGCATTTT.